The 11 T cell receptor beta chains listed next were all sequenced from one sample in a study of blood T cell repertoires in COVID-19. Libraries were prepared by immunoSEQ multiplex PCR; TCRdb keeps only in-frame clonotypes and omits some of them. In the table there are fewer than 450,000 clones, roughly 90% of which are singletons. Sample: peripheral blood. These receptors all stem from a woman aged 70-85 years with COVID-19, enrolled during active disease.

V is TRBV7-9 and J is TRBJ1-4; TRBD1 matches at 8 bases. The CDR3 sequence is 16 residues long. The V gene end was trimmed by 4 bases and the J gene end by 7 bases; junction bases not matched to a gene: 11. The germline V gene encodes CDR1 SEHNR and CDR2 FQNEAQ (reference sequence). As DNA, the CDR3 is TGTGCCAGCAGCTCGCTCTCAGGGGGCGGTGGTGAAAAACTGTTTTTT. It codes for CASSSLSGGGGEKLFF.

The genes are TRBV7-3 and TRBJ1-2; possibly TRBD1 for D (6 bases). The CDR3 is 15 residues long. Germline values: CDR1 SGHTA, CDR2 FQGTGA. V lost 5 bases and J 3 bases, leaving 16 bases between the germline ends. The CDR3 spells CASSPQQGGDYGYTF. The CDR3 nucleotides read TGTGCCAGCAGCCCACAACAGGGTGGCGACTATGGCTACACCTTC.

The chain combines TRBV7-3 with TRBJ1-3; 10 bases align to TRBD1. The CDR3 covers 15 residues. After removal of 5 bases from V and 4 bases from J, the junction contained 5 bases not matched to a gene. Germline CDR1 reads SGHTA; CDR2 reads FQGTGA. CDR3 DNA sequence: TGTGCCAGCAGCGACAGGACAGGGGGAGGAAACACCATATATTTT. It codes for CASSDRTGGGNTIYF.

The chain carries TRBV19 and TRBJ2-1, with 10 nucleotides matching TRBD1. CDR3 length: 14 residues. Germline-derived CDR1 and CDR2 are LNHDA and SQIVND (reference sequence). Trimming took 5 bases from V and 8 from J; bases not matched to a gene: 6. The CDR3 bases are TGTGCCAGTAGTCGTGACAGGGGGCTAGATGAGCAGTTCTTC. It specifies CASSRDRGLDEQFF.

The chain is built from TRBV29-1 and TRBJ1-2; no firm D call. CDR1 and CDR2 (germline): SQVTM, ANQGSEA. V gave up 0 bases and J gave up 8 bases, with 13 bases separating them. CDR3 length: 13 residues. The DNA for the CDR3 is TGCAGCGTTGAAGATCCTGCAGCGGAGGGCTACACCTTC. It encodes CSVEDPAAEGYTF. Full variable domain (rest looked up from reference TRBV29-1 and TRBJ1-2): SAVISQKPSRDICQRGTSLTIQCQVDSQVTMMFWYRQQPGQSLTLIATANQGSEATYESGFVIDKFPISRPNLTFSTLTVSNMSPEDSSIYLCSVEDPAAEGYTFGSGTRLTVV.

This chain connects TRBV5-8 to TRBJ2-1; D gene ambiguous. Germline V gene lookup returns CDR1 SGHTS and CDR2 YDEGEE. The V end was cut by 4 bases, the J end by 5 bases, with 4 bases between. The CDR3 spans 11 residues. In DNA, the CDR3 is TGTGCCAGCAGCCCAGACAATGAGCAGTTCTTC. The encoded protein is CASSPDNEQFF.

The table lists this clone with a count of one. V is TRBV7-2 and J is TRBJ2-2, with a possible D match to TRBD2 (5 bases). This CDR3 region has 15 residues. CDR1 and CDR2 from the germline V gene are SGHTA and FQGNSA. V was trimmed by 2 bases and J by 6 bases, leaving 13 bases between them. The CDR3 DNA is TGTGCCAGCAGCTTAACAAGGACTCCTTCCGGGGAGCTGTTTTTT. Translation gives CASSLTRTPSGELFF. The full variable domain, rest sourced from reference TRBV7-2 and TRBJ2-2, is GAGVSQSPSNKVTEKGKDVELRCDPISGHTALYWYRQSLGQGLEFLIYFQGNSAPDKSGLPSDRFSAERTGGSVSTLTIQRTQQEDSAVYLCASSLTRTPSGELFFGEGSRLTVL.

V usage is TRBV9 and J usage is TRBJ2-3; D is ambiguous. The germline V gene has CDR1 SGDLS and CDR2 YYNGEE. V was trimmed by 2 bases and J by 2 bases, leaving 12 bases between them. The CDR3 length is 15 residues. The CDR3 region is CASSVDPTDTDTQYF. DNA of the CDR3: TGTGCCAGCAGCGTGGATCCGACTGACACAGATACGCAGTATTTT.

The gene calls are TRBV6-5 and TRBJ1-2, with D tentatively TRBD1 (5 bases). This CDR3 has 11 residues. The germline V and J ends were trimmed by 10 bases and 7 bases, with 13 bases remaining between them. The germline gives CDR1 MNHEY, CDR2 SVGAGI. This CDR3 is CANQGLGGYTF. The CDR3 DNA is TGTGCCAACCAGGGATTAGGTGGCTACACCTTC.

This clone was picked up a small number of times. The V call is TRBV10-3, the J call TRBJ1-6; TRBD1 might be the D (6 bases). The CDR3 totals 15 residues. V was clipped by 6 bases and J by 9 bases, with 18 bases between them. From germline, CDR1 is ENHRY and CDR2 SYGVKD. In DNA form, the CDR3 reads TGTGCCATCAGGGGAGGGGGTGGAGAGGTTTCACCCCTCCACTTT. Its translation is CAIRGGGGEVSPLHF.

This chain links TRBV2 with TRBJ2-3, with D tentatively TRBD2 (5 bases). The CDR3 loop spans 12 amino acids. The germline CDR1 and CDR2 sequences are SNHLY and FYNNEI. Trimming pared 10 bases from V and 5 bases from J, leaving 13 bases between. CDR3 bases: TGTGCCACCCGGCTAGCAGGAGATACGCAGTATTTT. This sequence encodes CATRLAGDTQYF.